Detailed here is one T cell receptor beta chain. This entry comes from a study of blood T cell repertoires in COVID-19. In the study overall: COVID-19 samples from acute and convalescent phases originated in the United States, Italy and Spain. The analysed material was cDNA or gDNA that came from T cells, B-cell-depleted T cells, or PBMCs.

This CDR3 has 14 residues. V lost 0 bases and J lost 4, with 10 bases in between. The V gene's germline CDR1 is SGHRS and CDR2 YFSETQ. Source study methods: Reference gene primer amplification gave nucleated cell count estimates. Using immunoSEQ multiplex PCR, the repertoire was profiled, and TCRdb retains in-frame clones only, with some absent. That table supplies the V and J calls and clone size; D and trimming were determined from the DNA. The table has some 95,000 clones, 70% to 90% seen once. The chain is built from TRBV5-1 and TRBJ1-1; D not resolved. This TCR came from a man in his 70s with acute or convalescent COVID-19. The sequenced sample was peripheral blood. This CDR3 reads CASSLGRDATEAFF. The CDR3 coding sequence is TGCGCCAGCAGCTTGGGGAGGGATGCCACTGAAGCTTTCTTT.